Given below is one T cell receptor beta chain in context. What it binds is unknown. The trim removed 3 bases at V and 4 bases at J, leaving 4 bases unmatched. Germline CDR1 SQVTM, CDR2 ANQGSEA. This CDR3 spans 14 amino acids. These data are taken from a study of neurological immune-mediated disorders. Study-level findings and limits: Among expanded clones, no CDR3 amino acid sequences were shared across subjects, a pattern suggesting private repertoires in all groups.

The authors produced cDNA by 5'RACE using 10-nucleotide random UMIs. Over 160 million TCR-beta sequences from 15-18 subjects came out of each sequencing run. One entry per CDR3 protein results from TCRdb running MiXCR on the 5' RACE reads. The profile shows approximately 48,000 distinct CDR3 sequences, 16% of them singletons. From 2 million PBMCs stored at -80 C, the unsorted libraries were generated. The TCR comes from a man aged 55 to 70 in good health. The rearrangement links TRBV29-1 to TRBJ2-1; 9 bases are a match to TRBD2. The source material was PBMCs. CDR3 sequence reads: CSVDPSGIYNEQFF. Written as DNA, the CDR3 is TGCAGCGTTGACCCTAGCGGGATTTACAATGAGCAGTTCTTC.